These 14 T cell receptor beta chains were all obtained from the same sample, sequenced in a study of CD8 T cells in ankylosing spondylitis. Whole-study findings and limits: Blood of patients with ankylosing spondylitis appeared to be characterized by a TCR beta motif of about eight highly homologous variants.

Each CDR3 protein is one row after TCRdb ran MiXCR on the 5' RACE reads. The sample comprises 450,000 to 550,000 distinct CDR3 sequences, about 5.2% of which are singletons, and around 3.6% rests with the top ten. Antigens for these TCRs are unknown. The material sequenced was blood, either unsorted or a sorted T cell fraction (not recorded which). The receptor source for this set is a male donor with ankylosing spondylitis.

In this sample, this clonotype turned up many times. The chain combines TRBV7-3 with TRBJ1-2, with TRBD1 as a possible D gene (6 bases). Per the germline V gene, CDR1 is SGHTA and CDR2 is FQGTGA. The CDR3 totals 12 residues. V was pared by 3 bases and J by 10 bases, with 12 bases between. The CDR3 sequence is CASSLTGSYYTF. The DNA for the CDR3 is TGTGCCAGCAGCTTGACAGGCTCGTACTACACCTTC.

This clonotype was seen repeatedly, ten times or more. The gene calls are TRBV24-1 and TRBJ1-1, with D perhaps matching TRBD1 (6 bases). The germline V gene has CDR1 KGHDR and CDR2 SFDVKD. V was shortened by 7 bases and J by 6 bases, with 14 bases between the two germline ends. The CDR3 extends over 13 amino acids. DNA of the CDR3: TGTGCCACCAGGCTTCCGGGACATCCTGAAGCTTTCTTT. Encoded protein: CATRLPGHPEAFF.

This clonotype showed up many times. J is TRBJ2-2 and V is TRBV5-1; TRBD2 aligns across 7 bases. CDR1 is SGHRS and CDR2 is YFSETQ in the germline V gene. J gave up 1 base and V 2 bases, and 2 bases lay outside the gene matches. This CDR3 contains 15 residues. The CDR3, as DNA: TGCGCCAGCAGCTTTTCGGGAGGGAACACCGGGGAGCTGTTTTTT. It is translated as CASSFSGGNTGELFF.

There are many counts of this clonotype. The CDR3 nucleotides are TGTGCCACCAGCAGAGACAGTAGCACAGATACGCAGTATTTT. It yields the protein CATSRDSSTDTQYF. The rearrangement links TRBV15 to TRBJ2-3; D unclear. The CDR3 contains 14 residues. The germline gives CDR1 LNHNV, CDR2 YYDKDF (reference sequence). V was trimmed by 0 bases and J by 0 bases, leaving 4 bases between them.

This clonotype was counted many times. The gene calls are TRBV5-6 and TRBJ1-5, with D unclear. This CDR3 has 16 amino acids. Germline V gene data show CDR1 as SGHDT and CDR2 as YYEEEE. V dropped 0 bases and J dropped 2 bases, with 12 bases sitting between them. The CDR3 DNA reads TGTGCCAGCAGCTTGGTACCCCTTCAGCGCAATCAGCCCCAGCATTTT. Translation gives CASSLVPLQRNQPQHF.

In its sample, this clonotype was seen many times. The gene calls are TRBV29-1 and TRBJ2-2; D perhaps matches TRBD2 (5 bases). In germline, CDR1 is SQVTM, CDR2 ANQGSEA. The CDR3 covers 13 residues. V lost 5 bases, J lost 8 bases, and 15 bases lay in between. CDR3 coding DNA: TGCAGCGTTTCCCGGGGTGATCGAGGGGAGCTGTTTTTT. As protein: CSVSRGDRGELFF.

Many counts were recorded for this clonotype. For the CDR3, the DNA is TGTGCCACCACTAGCGGGGGAGGAACCGGGGAGCTGTTTTTT. This codes for CATTSGGGTGELFF. The rearrangement uses TRBV2 and TRBJ2-2; 11 bases line up with TRBD2. Trimming at V came to 10 bases and at J to 5 bases, leaving 6 bases not matched to a gene. There are 14 residues in the CDR3. Germline values: CDR1 SNHLY, CDR2 FYNNEI.

In this sample, this clonotype turned up many times. The V gene is TRBV15, the J gene TRBJ1-5; 9 bases agree with TRBD1. Germline CDR1 is LNHNV and CDR2 is YYDKDF (reference sequence). The CDR3 consists of 15 residues. Losses at the gene ends were 5 bases for V and 7 bases for J; bases not matched to a gene: 9. The CDR3 DNA follows: TGTGCCACCAGCGCGCGGACAGGGGCAGGGCAGCCCCAGCATTTT. Translation gives CATSARTGAGQPQHF.

This chain connects TRBV27 to TRBJ2-1, with a tentative D call TRBD1 (5 bases). The germline V gene encodes CDR1 MNHEY and CDR2 SMNVEV (reference sequence). V lost 1 base and J 9 bases, leaving 16 bases between the germline ends. The CDR3 has 15 amino acids. The CDR3 bases are TGTGCCAGCAGTTTATTCCCCCGACCCGACAGTGAGCAGTTCTTC. Amino acid sequence: CASSLFPRPDSEQFF.

This clonotype was seen at least ten times. The CDR3 sequence: CASTSGRRVGELFF. The CDR3 nucleotides are TGTGCCTCGACTAGCGGGAGAAGGGTCGGGGAGCTGTTTTTT. V usage is TRBV30 and J usage is TRBJ2-2; 12 bases agree with TRBD2. The V gene's germline CDR1 is GTSNPN and CDR2 SVGIG (reference sequence). The CDR3 consists of 14 residues. V shed 7 bases and J 7 bases; nucleotides not matched to a gene: 7. The variable domain in full, with the rest retrieved from reference TRBV30 and TRBJ2-2, is SQTIHQWPATLVQPVGSPLSLECTVEGTSNPNLYWYRQAAGRGLQLLFYSVGIGQISSEVPQNLSASRPQDRQFILSSKKLLLSDSGFYLCASTSGRRVGELFFGEGSRLTVL.

At least ten counts were recorded for this clonotype. The rearrangement joins TRBV15 to TRBJ2-1, with D unresolved. V lost 8 bases to trimming and J lost 3 bases, with 11 bases between them. This CDR3 has 13 amino acids. CDR1 and CDR2 from the germline V gene are LNHNV and YYDKDF (reference sequence). CDR3 sequence: CATGKRHYNEQFF. The CDR3 DNA is TGTGCCACCGGCAAGCGCCACTACAATGAGCAGTTCTTC. Combining the CDR3 with reference TRBV15 and TRBJ2-1 gives the whole variable domain DAMVIQNPRYQVTQFGKPVTLSCSQTLNHNVMYWYQQKSSQAPKLLFHYYDKDFNNEADTPDNFQSRRPNTSFCFLDIRSPGLGDTAMYLCATGKRHYNEQFFGPGTRLTVL.

Many counts were recorded for this clonotype. The V call is TRBV24-1, the J call TRBJ2-1, with 12 positions matching TRBD2. The CDR3 extends over 16 amino acids. Germline-derived CDR1 and CDR2 are KGHDR and SFDVKD. The J segment lost 3 bases and the V segment lost 4 bases, leaving 3 bases of the junction unmatched. The CDR3 here is CATSDASGGDYNEQFF. CDR3 DNA: TGTGCCACCAGTGACGCTAGCGGGGGGGACTACAATGAGCAGTTCTTC.

This clonotype showed up just a few times. The V and J genes are TRBV5-1 and TRBJ2-7, with a tentative D call TRBD1 (6 bases). Germline V CDR1 and CDR2: SGHRS, YFSETQ. The V gene lost 0 bases and the J gene lost 4 bases, with 14 bases spanning the gap. The length of the CDR3 is 15 residues. The CDR3, as DNA: TGCGCCAGCAGCTTGGCCGGCAGGGGTCTTTACGAGCAGTACTTC. Translated: CASSLAGRGLYEQYF.

A remark on this clonotype: A much larger clone is a single base away; this may be a read error. The chain links TRBV12-3 or TRBV12-4 to TRBJ1-2; a weak D match, TRBD1 (6 bases). The CDR3 is 15 amino acids. The CDR3 nucleotides are TGTGCCAGAAGTTTTATGTCGGACAGAGACTATGGCTACACCTTC. The encoded protein is CARSFMSDRDYGYTF.